The 17 T cell receptor beta chains reported below all come from one sample, sequenced in a study of regulatory and conventional T cells in RAG deficiency. The sorted conventional CD4+ T cells were CD25-low and CD127-high, with genomic DNA sequenced. TCRdb keeps only in-frame clones here, not all; method: immunoSEQ multiplex PCR. The top ten hold about 0.32% of the sample, which has approximately 30,000 clones, around 96% seen once. These same data were also listed under a study on regulatory T cells. From that report: Primers: 52 TRBV forward and 13 TRBJ reverse.

What was sequenced was CD25- CD4+ T cells sorted from blood. These receptors originate from a human donor in good health.

This sequence joins TRBV30 and TRBJ1-2, with D possibly being TRBD1 (5 bases). Deletions cut 3 bases from V and 7 bases from J, with 12 bases between. The CDR3 covers 12 residues. Germline assignment: CDR1 GTSNPN and CDR2 SVGIG (reference sequence). The CDR3, as DNA: TGTGCCTGGAGGGGGGGGTCTCGTGGCTACACCTTC. It codes for CAWRGGSRGYTF.

The J gene is TRBJ2-1, the V gene TRBV7-2, with 9 bases identical to TRBD2. In germline, CDR1 is SGHTA, CDR2 FQGNSA. V dropped 7 bases and J dropped 2; count of bases not matched to a gene: 15. CDR3 length: 18 amino acids. The DNA of the CDR3 is TGTGCCAGCAACATCAAAAATAGCGGGAGTTCAACCTACAATGAGCAGTTCTTC. As protein: CASNIKNSGSSTYNEQFF. The variable domain in full, with the rest retrieved from reference TRBV7-2 and TRBJ2-1, is GAGVSQSPSNKVTEKGKDVELRCDPISGHTALYWYRQSLGQGLEFLIYFQGNSAPDKSGLPSDRFSAERTGGSVSTLTIQRTQQEDSAVYLCASNIKNSGSSTYNEQFFGPGTRLTVL.

The V gene is TRBV7-8, the J gene TRBJ1-1; 11 bases are shared with TRBD1. The CDR3 totals 16 residues. CDR1 and CDR2 (germline): SGHVS, FQNEAQ. The ends lost 5 bases at V and 4 bases at J; junction bases unmatched: 9. In DNA, the CDR3 is TGTGCCAGCAGCAAGCGGTCCGGGACAGGGGGCACTGAAGCTTTCTTT. As protein: CASSKRSGTGGTEAFF. The variable domain in full, with the rest retrieved from reference TRBV7-8 and TRBJ1-1, is GAGVSQSPRYKVAKRGQDVALRCDPISGHVSLFWYQQALGQGPEFLTYFQNEAQLDKSGLPSDRFFAERPEGSVSTLKIQRTQQEDSAVYLCASSKRSGTGGTEAFFGQGTRLTVV.

Written as DNA, the CDR3 is TGTGCCAGCAGTTACGAAGCGGGAGGGCTTTCTGAGCAGTTCTTC. Residues: CASSYEAGGLSEQFF. The J gene is TRBJ2-1, the V gene TRBV6-5, with 10 bases aligning to TRBD2. CDR3 length: 15 amino acids. Per the germline V gene, CDR1 is MNHEY and CDR2 is SVGAGI. V was pared by 2 bases and J by 9 bases, with 7 bases of the junction left unmatched.

V gene TRBV7-6 combines with J gene TRBJ2-7; 9 nucleotides match TRBD1. V was pared by 1 base and J by 5 bases, with 6 bases of the junction left unmatched. Germline V gene lookup returns CDR1 SGHVS and CDR2 FNYEAQ. The CDR3 is 15 residues long. For the CDR3, the DNA is TGTGCCAGCAGCTTAGTTTCCGGGACAGGGAACGAGCAGTACTTC. Its translation: CASSLVSGTGNEQYF.

The CDR3 sequence: CASSSDRASYEQYF. The CDR3 DNA reads as TGTGCCAGTAGTAGCGACAGGGCTTCCTACGAGCAGTACTTC. The J gene is TRBJ2-7, the V gene TRBV19, with 7 bases matching TRBD1. Germline CDR1 reads LNHDA; CDR2 reads SQIVND (reference sequence). The CDR3 extends over 14 amino acids. V lost 4 bases to trimming and J lost 1 base; unmatched junction nucleotides: 4.

This clone has a single count. The chain is built from TRBV7-2 and TRBJ2-5; 13 bases are shared with TRBD2. Trimming took 5 bases from V and 1 from J; bases not matched to a gene: 7. The CDR3 runs to 17 residues. Per the germline V gene, CDR1 is SGHTA and CDR2 is FQGNSA. The CDR3: CASSGRLAGGFQETQYF. As DNA, the CDR3 is TGTGCCAGCAGCGGGAGACTAGCGGGAGGCTTCCAAGAGACCCAGTACTTC.

This chain uses TRBV6-6 with TRBJ2-7, with 9 bases that match TRBD1. This CDR3 has 13 amino acids. J was trimmed by 10 bases and V by 7 bases; bases with no gene match: 11. Germline V gives CDR1 MNHNY, CDR2 SVGAGI (reference sequence). The CDR3 DNA reads as TGTGCCAGCACCAGGGGACAGGGCGTTGAACAGTACTTC. This gives the protein CASTRGQGVEQYF.

A remark on this clone: Because it lacks the conserved phenylalanine or tryptophan at the end, this CDR3 is likely a read error. The DNA is left out, because the CDR3 cannot be placed on it with certainty; the CDR3 is given as TCRdb lists it. CDR3 residues: CAWNVKGQGLRS. The chain joins TRBV30 to TRBJ2-7; the table's D call, TRBD1, has no DNA check behind it. The germline CDR1 and CDR2 sequences are GTSNPN and SVGIG (reference sequence). The CDR3 length is 12 residues, termini included.

J is TRBJ2-2 and V is TRBV9, with 8 nucleotides matching TRBD2. Germline V gene sequence: CDR1 SGDLS, CDR2 YYNGEE. V dropped 4 bases and J dropped 4; count of bases not matched to a gene: 12. This CDR3 contains 17 residues. CDR3 amino acids: CASSISRAGVGTGELFF. CDR3 nucleotide sequence: TGTGCCAGCAGCATAAGCCGAGCGGGAGTAGGCACCGGGGAGCTGTTTTTT.

This chain joins TRBV19 and TRBJ2-2; D not resolved. Per germline, CDR1 LNHDA and CDR2 SQIVND (reference sequence). Trimming stripped 1 base from V and 4 bases from J, with 4 bases between. This CDR3 comprises 13 residues. CDR3: CASSIGRTGELFF. DNA of the CDR3: TGTGCCAGTAGTATAGGTCGCACCGGGGAGCTGTTTTTT.

The chain recombines TRBV7-2 with TRBJ1-5; D possibly corresponds to TRBD1 (5 bases). Germline V gene sequence: CDR1 SGHTA, CDR2 FQGNSA. The CDR3 has 14 residues. V was trimmed by 1 base and J by 7 bases, leaving 11 bases between them. CDR3 loop: CASSLDGAGQPQHF. The CDR3 DNA reads TGTGCCAGCAGCTTAGACGGGGCGGGACAGCCCCAGCATTTT. The variable domain in full, with the rest retrieved from reference TRBV7-2 and TRBJ1-5, is GAGVSQSPSNKVTEKGKDVELRCDPISGHTALYWYRQSLGQGLEFLIYFQGNSAPDKSGLPSDRFSAERTGGSVSTLTIQRTQQEDSAVYLCASSLDGAGQPQHFGDGTRLSIL.

The genes are TRBV7-9 and TRBJ2-5; 16 nucleotides align to TRBD2. Unmatched junction bases numbered 14, after V lost 5 bases and J lost 5 bases. Germline lookup yields CDR1 SEHNR and CDR2 FQNEAQ (reference sequence). The CDR3 extends over 19 amino acids. The CDR3 sequence: CASSTQRGLAGGSMETQYF. In DNA form, the CDR3 reads TGTGCCAGCAGCACCCAGAGGGGACTAGCGGGAGGGAGTATGGAGACCCAGTACTTC.

V is TRBV30 and J is TRBJ2-3; 9 bases fit TRBD2. The length of the CDR3 is 15 residues. Germline V lookup: CDR1 GTSNPN, CDR2 SVGIG (reference sequence). J lost 2 bases, V lost 4 bases, and 7 bases had no gene match. CDR3 loop: CAWTLSGGSTDTQYF. The CDR3 DNA reads TGTGCCTGGACCCTGAGCGGGGGGTCCACAGATACGCAGTATTTT.

The gene calls are TRBV6-4 and TRBJ1-5, with a possible D match to TRBD1 (6 bases). CDR3 length: 14 amino acids. The V gene's germline CDR1 is MRHNA and CDR2 SNTAGT. The V gene lost 5 bases and the J gene lost 5 bases, with 13 bases spanning the gap. CDR3 protein: CASSQTGSHQPQHF. The CDR3 nucleotides read TGTGCCAGCAGTCAAACAGGGTCTCATCAGCCCCAGCATTTT.

The chain employs TRBV7-6 and TRBJ1-4; a weak D match, TRBD1 (5 bases). Germline CDR1 is SGHVS and CDR2 is FNYEAQ. Between the trimmed V and J ends, which lost 5 bases and 9 bases, there was a span of 16 bases. The CDR3 has 14 residues. The CDR3 region has the DNA TGTGCCAGCAGCCCGGACGGAACAGGCCAAAAACTGTTTTTT. As protein: CASSPDGTGQKLFF.

The chain joins TRBV19 to TRBJ2-5; TRBD1 might be the D (6 bases). The end of the DNA fits TRBJ2-7 better, so the J call may be wrong. The CDR3 runs to 14 residues. Germline assignment: CDR1 LNHDA and CDR2 SQIVND (reference sequence). CDR3 DNA sequence: TGTGCCAGTAGTAATCCAGGGGACGTCTACGAGCAGTACTTC. Translated: CASSNPGDVYEQYF.